These T cell receptor beta chains were read from a single sample in a study of response to subunit inactivated influenza vaccine. TCRdb redid the calling of the RT-PCR reads with MiXCR, one entry per CDR3 protein. The profile covers about 700,000 distinct CDR3 sequences, with more than 15% appearing a single time and roughly 11% taken by the ten largest. Here the sequenced sample was PBMCs from blood, taken about 11 days after vaccination. The receptors were sampled from a man in his fifties who received an inactivated influenza vaccine. Both conserved end residues are part of each CDR3. Fields, in order: J gene, V gene, D gene, clone size, CDR3 protein, CDR3 DNA. The D gene is left open where the match is weak. Clone size is stated in some rows and not others, as once, few, many or a class when expanded.

>TRBJ1-5|TRBV4-1|.|.
CASSQDGVGGGRNQPQHF
TGCGCCAGCAGCCAAGATGGAGTGGGCGGGGGGCGCAATCAGCCCCAGCATTTT
>TRBJ2-3|TRBV20-1|.|.
CSARGGTRRARGTDTQYF
TGCAGTGCTAGAGGCGGGACGAGAAGAGCGAGAGGCACAGATACGCAGTATTTT
>TRBJ1-5|TRBV20-1|.|few
CSASVVRVGQPQHF
TGCAGTGCTAGTGTCGTAAGGGTAGGGCAGCCCCAGCATTTT
>TRBJ2-3|TRBV5-1|.|.
CASSPWIAELGEDTQYF
TGCGCCAGCAGCCCATGGATTGCGGAATTAGGAGAAGATACGCAGTATTTT
>TRBJ2-1|TRBV20-1|.|once
CSARLSSSYNEQFF
TGCAGTGCTCGGCTATCTAGCTCCTACAATGAGCAGTTCTTC
>TRBJ2-7|TRBV20-1|TRBD1|many
CSARRQGDEQYF
TGCAGTGCCCGAAGACAGGGAGACGAGCAGTACTTC
>TRBJ1-2|TRBV7-2|.|.
CASSLDLMAPYGYTF
TGTGCCAGCAGCTTAGATCTTATGGCACCCTATGGCTACACCTTC
>TRBJ2-3|TRBV7-6|TRBD1|.
CASSIRPGTAPGTDTQYF
TGTGCCAGCAGCATTAGACCCGGGACAGCACCGGGCACAGATACGCAGTATTTT
>TRBJ1-1|TRBV15|.|.
CATKKDPGDTEAFF
TGTGCCACCAAAAAGGACCCTGGCGACACTGAAGCTTTCTTT
>TRBJ1-4|TRBV20-1|.|.
CSASQGSQLFF
TGCAGTGCTAGTCAGGGAAGTCAACTGTTTTTT
>TRBJ2-2|TRBV5-6|TRBD2|few
CASSALARGAGELFF
TGTGCCAGCAGCGCACTAGCGAGGGGAGCCGGGGAGCTGTTTTTT
>TRBJ2-3|TRBV10-2|TRBD2|many
CASKVAGGTDTQYF
TGCGCCAGCAAGGTAGCGGGGGGCACAGATACGCAGTATTTT
>TRBJ1-2|TRBV12-3/TRBV12-4|.|few
CASSLDAGYESYTF
TGTGCCAGCAGTTTAGATGCAGGGTACGAGAGCTACACCTTC
>TRBJ2-5|TRBV25-1|TRBD2|many
CASSESLIAGERTQYF
TGTGCCAGCAGTGAAAGTTTGATAGCGGGAGAGCGGACCCAGTACTTC
>TRBJ1-2|TRBV25-1|.|few
CASTGQGSGYTF
TGTGCCAGTACAGGGCAAGGGAGTGGCTACACCTTC
>TRBJ2-3|TRBV4-2|TRBD2|.
CASSQVGLAADTQYF
TGTGCCAGCAGCCAAGTGGGCCTAGCGGCCGATACGCAGTATTTT
>TRBJ2-3|TRBV27|TRBD2|many
CASSRRTSGISTDTQYF
TGTGCCAGCAGTCGACGCACTAGCGGGATTAGCACAGATACGCAGTATTTT
>TRBJ2-5|TRBV4-3|.|.
CASSQAPGDEETQYF
TGCGCCAGCAGCCAAGCCCCGGGAGACGAGGAGACCCAGTACTTC
>TRBJ2-7|TRBV6-5|TRBD2|few
CASSYWSGARNEQYF
TGTGCCAGCAGTTACTGGAGCGGGGCTAGAAACGAGCAGTACTTC
>TRBJ2-2|TRBV7-2|TRBD1|.
CASRRTRGQGASGELFF
TGTGCCAGCAGACGAACCCGAGGACAGGGGGCCTCCGGGGAGCTGTTTTTT
>TRBJ2-2|TRBV30|.|.
CAWSAYANTGELFF
TGTGCCTGGAGTGCGTATGCGAACACCGGGGAGCTGTTTTTT
>TRBJ2-7|TRBV12-5|.|.
CASGLWQGLDSYEQYF
TGTGCTAGTGGTTTGTGGCAGGGTCTAGATTCCTACGAGCAGTACTTC
>TRBJ2-5|TRBV7-3|.|many
CASSPGLGETQYF
TGTGCCAGCAGCCCGGGATTGGGAGAGACCCAGTACTTC
>TRBJ2-7|TRBV3-1|.|.
CASCQGRSRGYEQYF
TGTGCCAGCTGCCAAGGCCGATCAAGGGGCTACGAGCAGTACTTC
>TRBJ2-3|TRBV27|TRBD2|many
CASSPAGLAGLTDTQYF
TGTGCCAGCAGTCCGGCGGGACTAGCGGGGCTCACAGATACGCAGTATTTT
>TRBJ2-5|TRBV12-3/TRBV12-4|.|many
CASSLGGTQYF
TGTGCCAGCAGTTTAGGTGGGACCCAGTACTTC
>TRBJ2-1|TRBV20-1|.|.
CRPRGETYNEQFF
TGCAGGCCTAGGGGGGAAACCTACAATGAGCAGTTCTTC
>TRBJ2-2|TRBV7-8|.|few
CASRGDSRFTGELFF
TGTGCCAGCAGGGGGGACTCCAGATTCACCGGGGAGCTGTTTTTT
>TRBJ2-7|TRBV28|.|many
CASSAGAVGEQYF
TGTGCCAGCAGTGCCGGGGCTGTGGGTGAGCAGTACTTC
>TRBJ2-3|TRBV12-3/TRBV12-4|TRBD1|many
CASSLGTGVTDTQYF
TGTGCCAGCAGTTTAGGGACAGGGGTTACAGATACGCAGTATTTT
>TRBJ2-2|TRBV2|.|.
CASSEGDLAGELFF
TGTGCCAGCAGTGAAGGTGACTTGGCCGGGGAGCTGTTTTTT
>TRBJ1-6|TRBV7-2|.|.
CASSLQSGRDSPLHF
TGTGCCAGCAGCTTACAGTCAGGGAGGGATTCACCCCTCCACTTT
>TRBJ1-5|TRBV6-1|TRBD1|few
CASSSTTGGRSNQPQHF
TGTGCCAGCAGTAGCACGACAGGGGGCCGGAGCAATCAGCCCCAGCATTTT
>TRBJ2-2|TRBV12-3/TRBV12-4|TRBD1|few
CASSREDRGAGTGELFF
TGTGCCAGCAGCCGCGAGGACAGGGGAGCGGGTACCGGGGAGCTGTTTTTT
>TRBJ1-3|TRBV20-1|.|few
CSARGGPSGNTIYF
TGCAGTGCCCGGGGGGGTCCCTCTGGAAACACCATATATTTT
>TRBJ2-4|TRBV10-3|TRBD2|.
CAISESGLAGTQGWHF
TGTGCCATCAGTGAGTCGGGACTAGCGGGAACCCAAGGTTGGCACTTC
>TRBJ2-3|TRBV29-1|.|few
CSTDGPTTDTQYF
TGCAGCACCGACGGTCCTACCACAGATACGCAGTATTTT
>TRBJ1-4|TRBV12-3/TRBV12-4|.|few
CASSLGPLNEKLFF
TGTGCCAGCAGCCTCGGGCCCCTTAATGAAAAACTGTTTTTT
>TRBJ2-5|TRBV11-2|.|many
CASSLGTVQETQYF
TGTGCCAGCAGCTTAGGGACAGTCCAAGAGACCCAGTACTTC
>TRBJ2-3|TRBV3-1|.|.
CASSPTGIPRDTQYF
TGTGCCAGCAGCCCTACAGGGATTCCTAGGGATACGCAGTATTTT
>TRBJ1-1|TRBV4-3|.|many
CASSQDGTGFGEAFF
TGCGCCAGCAGCCAAGACGGAACAGGGTTTGGTGAAGCTTTCTTT
>TRBJ2-3|TRBV3-1|TRBD2|many
CASSHPLRGGGADTQYF
TGTGCCAGCAGCCACCCGTTGCGGGGGGGTGGGGCAGATACGCAGTATTTT
>TRBJ2-2|TRBV11-2|TRBD2|few
CASSKSGGVTGELFF
TGTGCCAGCAGCAAAAGCGGGGGTGTCACCGGGGAGCTGTTTTTT
>TRBJ2-6|TRBV7-2|.|.
CASSSLAGGANVLTF
TGTGCCAGCAGTTCCCTAGCCGGGGGGGCCAACGTCCTGACTTTC
>TRBJ2-3|TRBV10-3|TRBD1|.
CAISETGTGGGTTADTQYF
TGTGCCATCAGTGAGACGGGGACAGGGGGCGGAACGACCGCGGATACGCAGTATTTT
>TRBJ2-3|TRBV12-3/TRBV12-4|.|few
CASSPVIPGTTQYF
TGTGCCAGCAGCCCTGTAATCCCCGGGACTACGCAGTATTTT
>TRBJ2-5|TRBV20-1|TRBD1|.
CSARETGLTQYF
TGCAGTGCTAGAGAGACAGGGCTGACCCAGTACTTC
>TRBJ2-5|TRBV5-1|TRBD1|many
CASSLTGQGRETQYF
TGCGCCAGCAGCTTGACAGGACAGGGACGAGAGACCCAGTACTTC
>TRBJ2-2|TRBV5-1|.|.
CASSETGMDTGELFF
TGCGCCAGCAGCGAAACAGGGATGGACACCGGGGAGCTGTTTTTT
>TRBJ2-2|TRBV6-5|TRBD2|few
CASSTSGGPGGELFF
TGTGCCAGCAGTACTAGCGGGGGGCCTGGCGGGGAGCTGTTTTTT
>TRBJ2-2|TRBV12-3/TRBV12-4|TRBD2|.
CASSPSRLAGPGELFF
TGTGCCAGCAGCCCATCCAGACTAGCGGGACCCGGGGAGCTGTTTTTT
>TRBJ1-2|TRBV3-1|.|.
CASSRQTAFYCYTF
TGTGCCAGCAGCCGTCAAACAGCTTTCTATTGCTACACCTTC